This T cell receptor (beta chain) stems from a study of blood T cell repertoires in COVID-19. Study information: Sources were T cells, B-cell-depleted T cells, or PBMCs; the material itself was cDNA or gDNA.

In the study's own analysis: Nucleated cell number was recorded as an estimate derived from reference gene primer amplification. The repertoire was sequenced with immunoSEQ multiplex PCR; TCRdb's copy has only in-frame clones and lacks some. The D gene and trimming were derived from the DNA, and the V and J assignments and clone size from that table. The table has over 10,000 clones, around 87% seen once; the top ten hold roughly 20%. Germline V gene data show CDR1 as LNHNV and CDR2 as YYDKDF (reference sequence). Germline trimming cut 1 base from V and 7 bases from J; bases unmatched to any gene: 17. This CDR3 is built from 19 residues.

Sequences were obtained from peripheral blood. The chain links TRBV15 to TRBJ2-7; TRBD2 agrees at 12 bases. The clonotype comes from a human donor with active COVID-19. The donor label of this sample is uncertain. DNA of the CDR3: TGTGCCACCAGCAGAGGCTTGCTGACTAGCGGGGGACAGCGGGGAGAGCAGTACTTC. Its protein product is CATSRGLLTSGGQRGEQYF.